The subject of this entry is one T cell receptor beta chain. The antigen is unknown. The data originate from a study of cytomegalovirus exposure and HLA in healthy donors. The study ran its PCR with 60 Vbeta and 13 Jbeta primers. The table came from immunoSEQ multiplex PCR; TCRdb's copy has only in-frame clones and leaves some out. The sample includes over 150,000 clones, under 85% seen only once; the top ten take 1.6%. Per the germline V gene, CDR1 is SNHLY and CDR2 is FYNNEI. After removal of 6 bases from V and 2 bases from J, the junction contained 6 bases not matched to a gene. The CDR3 is 16 residues long. Study observations and caveats: According to a later analysis, donors in an Asian-associated ancestry cluster reportedly had fewer N-insertions than the 666-donor mean. TCR beta V- and J-gene trimming was later associated with a missense DCLRE1C variant. Across all donors, roughly uniform sequencing depth was an assumption of the presence/absence analyses. TCR beta sequences numbering 15,000 to 20,000 were associated with HLA alleles at 0.05 false discovery rate in a later analysis.

J is TRBJ2-7 and V is TRBV2; the match to TRBD2 covers 14 bases. The receptor comes from a man between 45 and 60 years old in good health and CMV-seronegative. Sample: PBMCs. The CDR3: CASRTSGGARTYEQYF. CDR3 coding DNA: TGTGCCAGCAGGACTAGCGGGGGGGCCAGGACCTACGAGCAGTACTTC.